This TCR beta chain emerged from a study of a mutant IDH1 vaccine in newly diagnosed glioma. Comment on this clone: What it binds is unknown.

Specified time point: week 5, during vaccination. A single vaccine dose contained 300 ug of mutant IDH1 20-mer peptide, and topical imiquimod was used with it. The protocol was immunoSEQ multiplex PCR, while the TCRdb copy is restricted to in-frame clones and leaves out a portion. The repertoire includes roughly 40,000 clones, 90% to 95% of them detected once, and roughly 2.8% sits in the top ten. The germline V gene has CDR1 LNHDA and CDR2 SQIVND (reference sequence). The V end lost 7 bases, the J end lost 7 bases, and 13 bases lay between the germline ends. This CDR3 has 12 amino acids. The clonotype originates from a man in his forties or fifties with glioma. This chain uses TRBV19 with TRBJ1-1; D is uncertain. The material sequenced was PBMCs, taken from a glioma patient whose treatment included an IDH1 peptide vaccine. The CDR3 bases are TGTGCCAGTACCATCCCCGGGAATGAAGCTTTCTTT. Residues: CASTIPGNEAFF.